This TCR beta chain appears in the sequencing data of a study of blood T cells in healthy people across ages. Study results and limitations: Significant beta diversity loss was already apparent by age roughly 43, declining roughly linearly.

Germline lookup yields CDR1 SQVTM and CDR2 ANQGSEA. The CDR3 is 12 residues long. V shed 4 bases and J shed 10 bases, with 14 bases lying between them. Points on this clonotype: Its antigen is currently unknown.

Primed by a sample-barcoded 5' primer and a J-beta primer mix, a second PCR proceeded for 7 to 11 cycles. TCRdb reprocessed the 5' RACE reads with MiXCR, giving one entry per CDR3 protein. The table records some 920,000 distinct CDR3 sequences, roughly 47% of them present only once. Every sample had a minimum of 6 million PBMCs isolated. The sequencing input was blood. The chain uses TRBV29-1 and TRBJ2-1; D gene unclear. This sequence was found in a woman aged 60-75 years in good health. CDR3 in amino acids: CSVGEGSREQFF. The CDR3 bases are TGCAGCGTTGGAGAAGGGTCTCGGGAGCAGTTCTTC.